This paragraph covers one TCR beta chain sequence. Germline V gene sequence: CDR1 SGHRS, CDR2 YFSETQ. Trimming at V came to 5 bases and at J to 3 bases, leaving 7 bases not matched to a gene. CDR3 length: 14 amino acids. The sample is drawn from a study of blood T cell repertoires in COVID-19. The protocol was immunoSEQ multiplex PCR, while the TCRdb copy is restricted to in-frame clones and leaves out a portion. The sample holds tens of thousands of clones, around nine tenths seen once. Source material: peripheral blood. This sequence joins TRBV5-1 and TRBJ2-7; 8 bases are a match to TRBD2. This TCR came from a man in his sixties with acute or convalescent COVID-19. Here the CDR3 DNA reads TGCGCCAGCAGGCCGACCGGGACTAGCTACGAGCAGTACTTC. It is translated as CASRPTGTSYEQYF.